What follows describes a single T cell receptor (beta chain). This entry comes from a study of cytomegalovirus exposure and HLA in healthy donors. The primer mix had 60 Vbeta and 13 Jbeta primers. Profiled with immunoSEQ multiplex PCR; TCRdb holds only in-frame clones, not every one. The sample carries over 90,000 clones, 60% to 80% recorded once. The CDR3 runs to 14 residues. Trimming at V came to 5 bases and at J to 6 bases, leaving 7 bases not matched to a gene. The V gene's germline CDR1 is LNHDA and CDR2 SQIVND (reference sequence). Sequencing was done on a sample of PBMCs. The chain has TRBV19 and TRBJ1-5, with 7 positions matching TRBD1. This clonotype was sampled from a man in his fifties or sixties in good health and CMV-seropositive. The CDR3 protein is CASSAKQGRQPQHF. The CDR3, as DNA: TGTGCCAGTAGTGCCAAACAGGGGCGTCAGCCCCAGCATTTT.